These 19 T cell receptor beta chains were all obtained from the same sample, sequenced in a study of cytomegalovirus exposure and HLA in healthy donors. PCR primers comprised 60 Vbeta and 13 Jbeta primers. Sequencing was performed with immunoSEQ multiplex PCR; in TCRdb, only in-frame clones are kept and a portion is missing. The table records approximately 170,000 clones, 80% to 90% of them present only once. The sequencing input was PBMCs. The receptors stem from a woman younger than 30 in good health and CMV-seronegative.

This chain joins TRBV9 and TRBJ2-3; D is perhaps TRBD2 (6 bases). The CDR3 length is 16 residues. The V and J ends lost 0 bases and 3 bases respectively, with 14 bases between them. Germline CDR1 and CDR2: SGDLS and YYNGEE. CDR3 sequence (DNA): TGTGCCAGCAGCGTAGATGGGGGGAGCGAGACAGATACGCAGTATTTT. Residues: CASSVDGGSETDTQYF.

This sequence joins TRBV9 and TRBJ2-7; 10 bases agree with TRBD1. Germline V gene data show CDR1 as SGDLS and CDR2 as YYNGEE. This CDR3 contains 14 residues. Trimming cost V 0 bases and J 3 bases; bases outside gene matches: 0. DNA for the CDR3: TGTGCCAGCAGCGTAGGGGACAGGGGCTACGAGCAGTACTTC. It specifies CASSVGDRGYEQYF.

The V gene is TRBV6-5, the J gene TRBJ2-1; perhaps TRBD2 as D (6 bases). The germline gives CDR1 MNHEY, CDR2 SVGAGI. V lost 2 bases and J lost 4, with 9 bases in between. The CDR3 consists of 14 residues. CDR3 DNA sequence: TGTGCCAGCAGTTACGGTAGCGGTTACAATGAGCAGTTCTTC. Translating gives CASSYGSGYNEQFF.

This sequence joins TRBV27 and TRBJ1-1; D gene uncertain. The V end lost 1 base, the J end lost 2 bases, and 11 bases lay between the germline ends. The CDR3 loop spans 15 amino acids. CDR1 MNHEY and CDR2 SMNVEV come from the germline V gene (reference sequence). In DNA, the CDR3 is TGTGCCAGCAGTTTATACTCAGGCCTTAACACTGAAGCTTTCTTT. This codes for CASSLYSGLNTEAFF.

This sequence joins TRBV19 and TRBJ2-7; 12 bases align to TRBD1. With V trimmed by 6 bases and J by 4 bases, 13 bases remained unmatched. CDR1 is LNHDA and CDR2 is SQIVND in the germline V gene (reference sequence). CDR3 length: 17 amino acids. For the CDR3, the DNA is TGTGCCAGTAGCCGATCCGGGACAGGGGGCCCCCTGTACGAGCAGTACTTC. This translates into CASSRSGTGGPLYEQYF.

The chain carries TRBV6-5 and TRBJ2-5; a possible D gene is TRBD2 (6 bases). Judging by the DNA end, TRBJ2-7 fits better; the J call may be wrong. The CDR3 extends over 15 amino acids. CDR1 and CDR2 from the germline V gene are MNHEY and SVGAGI. CDR3 region: CASTNTGGSAYEQYF. In nucleotides, the CDR3 is TGTGCCAGCACTAATACTGGGGGGAGTGCCTACGAGCAGTACTTC.

The genes are TRBV18 and TRBJ2-5, with 7 bases lining up with TRBD1. There are 14 residues in the CDR3. Germline V CDR1 and CDR2: KGHSH, LQKENI. The junction had 5 bases not matched to a gene; V was cut back by 0 bases and J by 7 bases. The DNA of the CDR3 is TGTGCCAGCTCACCACCGGACAGGTTTGGGACCCAGTACTTC. This codes for CASSPPDRFGTQYF.

The chain links TRBV28 to TRBJ2-7; 10 nucleotides align to TRBD1. The CDR3 runs 14 residues. V lost 5 bases to trimming and J lost 2 bases; unmatched junction nucleotides: 3. CDR1 is MDHEN, CDR2 SYDVKM, per germline. In nucleotides, the CDR3 is TGTGCCAGCAGTCGGACAGGGGGTCCCTACGAGCAGTACTTC. Amino acids: CASSRTGGPYEQYF. Filled out from reference TRBV28 and TRBJ2-7, the complete variable domain reads DVKVTQSSRYLVKRTGEKVFLECVQDMDHENMFWYRQDPGLGLRLIYFSYDVKMKEKGDIPEGYSVSREKKERFSLILESASTNQTSMYLCASSRTGGPYEQYFGPGTRLTVT.

This chain connects TRBV28 to TRBJ2-1, with 14 nucleotides matching TRBD2. Losses at the gene ends were 3 bases for V and 5 bases for J; bases not matched to a gene: 6. The CDR3 loop spans 17 amino acids. Germline loops: CDR1 MDHEN, CDR2 SYDVKM. The CDR3 DNA reads as TGTGCCAGCAGTTTCGGACTAGCGGGAGGAACAGACAATGAGCAGTTCTTC. This gives the protein CASSFGLAGGTDNEQFF.

This chain links TRBV7-8 with TRBJ2-7; TRBD2 agrees at 7 bases. The CDR3 spans 15 residues. Germline CDR1 SGHVS, CDR2 FQNEAQ. Trimming took 1 base from V and 2 from J; bases not matched to a gene: 5. CDR3 bases: TGTGCCAGCAGCTTAGTGGGAGGGGAAACCTACGAGCAGTACTTC. Its translation is CASSLVGGETYEQYF.

The rearrangement links TRBV7-6 to TRBJ2-7; D might be TRBD1 (6 bases). V was trimmed by 5 bases and J by 1 base, leaving 18 bases between them. Germline V gene data show CDR1 as SGHVS and CDR2 as FNYEAQ. CDR3 length: 16 amino acids. The CDR3 sequence is CASSEAGLQGSYEQYF. The CDR3 DNA reads TGTGCCAGCAGCGAGGCGGGTCTACAGGGTTCCTACGAGCAGTACTTC.

V gene TRBV29-1 combines with J gene TRBJ2-4; TRBD1 might be the D (5 bases). Looked up from germline, CDR1 is SQVTM and CDR2 is ANQGSEA. V gave up 5 bases and J gave up 8 bases, with 16 bases separating them. This CDR3 spans 13 amino acids. The CDR3 here is CSVRDTQGDIQYF. DNA of the CDR3: TGCAGCGTTCGCGACACTCAAGGGGACATTCAGTACTTC.

This clone showed up just once. This chain joins TRBV28 and TRBJ1-1; D is ambiguous. Germline-derived CDR1 and CDR2 are MDHEN and SYDVKM. The CDR3 runs 13 residues. V was pared by 9 bases and J by 0 bases, with 11 bases between. CDR3 residues: CASWASMNTEAFF. CDR3 bases: TGTGCCAGTTGGGCTTCCATGAACACTGAAGCTTTCTTT.

The chain couples TRBV29-1 to TRBJ1-1; D is uncertain. The germline V gene encodes CDR1 SQVTM and CDR2 ANQGSEA. Trimming cost V 0 bases and J 9 bases, with 14 bases left between them. This CDR3 region has 13 residues. The CDR3 loop is CSVEDGESPKAFF. The CDR3 DNA is TGCAGCGTTGAAGATGGGGAGTCCCCGAAAGCTTTCTTT. Full variable domain (remainder filled in from reference TRBV29-1 and TRBJ1-1): SAVISQKPSRDICQRGTSLTIQCQVDSQVTMMFWYRQQPGQSLTLIATANQGSEATYESGFVIDKFPISRPNLTFSTLTVSNMSPEDSSIYLCSVEDGESPKAFFGQGTRLTVV.

This clone was counted a single time. J is TRBJ2-7 and V is TRBV5-4, with 11 bases lining up with TRBD2. Germline CDR1 SGHNT, CDR2 YYREEE (reference sequence). J gave up 3 bases and V 4 bases, and 6 bases lay outside the gene matches. The CDR3 loop spans 15 amino acids. Here the CDR3 reads CASSATSGSIYEQYF. In DNA, the CDR3 is TGTGCCAGCAGCGCCACTAGCGGGAGTATCTACGAGCAGTACTTC.

This clone came up once. J is TRBJ2-5 and V is TRBV18, with D hard to call. Germline CDR1 is KGHSH and CDR2 is LQKENI. Trimming removed 3 bases from V and 5 bases from J, with 7 bases in between. The CDR3 consists of 12 residues. The DNA for the CDR3 is TGTGCCAGCTCACCCGAGAGGGAGACCCAGTACTTC. Amino acid sequence: CASSPERETQYF.

This chain uses TRBV6-1 with TRBJ1-5; TRBD1 is a possible D gene (6 bases). The CDR3 length is 14 residues. Germline V gene sequence: CDR1 MNHNS, CDR2 SASEGT. Trimming took 7 bases from V and 5 from J, leaving 15 bases between them. The CDR3 region has the DNA TGTGCCAGCAAGAGGACAGTAACTTATCAGCCCCAGCATTTT. It translates to CASKRTVTYQPQHF.

A few counts support this clone. The chain joins TRBV7-3 to TRBJ2-1; 7 positions match TRBD2. Trimming took 5 bases from V and 5 from J; bases not matched to a gene: 12. This CDR3 region has 16 residues. Per germline, CDR1 SGHTA and CDR2 FQGTGA. DNA for the CDR3: TGTGCCAGCAGCCAGAATACCCTCGGGACTAACAATGAGCAGTTCTTC. Residues: CASSQNTLGTNNEQFF.

The sample holds a few counts of this clone. The chain links TRBV5-1 to TRBJ2-1, with 7 bases fitting TRBD1. Germline values: CDR1 SGHRS, CDR2 YFSETQ. V trimming: 5 bases; J trimming: 4 bases; junction bases outside the gene matches: 6. The CDR3 has 14 amino acids. Here the CDR3 reads CASRYGTAYNEQFF. CDR3 DNA: TGCGCCAGCAGGTACGGGACAGCTTACAATGAGCAGTTCTTC.